These T cell receptor beta chains were read from a single sample in a study of radiotherapy plus CTLA-4 blockade in lung cancer. Produced via immunoSEQ multiplex PCR; TCRdb's table is partial and in-frame only. The repertoire holds about 98,000 clones, with approximately 78% as singletons. Source: peripheral blood, taken from a patient treated with radiotherapy plus ipilimumab. These receptors originate from a human donor with non-small cell lung cancer who had a partial response to radiotherapy plus ipilimumab. Each CDR3 is given with its conserved first and last residue. A D gene is named only where the DNA matches it firmly. Clone sizes are given selectively: once, few, many, or a class where the clone is expanded.

cdr3_length j_call clone_size v_call d_call cdr3_aa cdr3_nt
16 TRBJ2-2 - TRBV27 TRBD1 CASSFRQGVRTGELFF TGTGCCAGCAGTTTCAGACAGGGGGTACGCACCGGGGAGCTGTTTTTT
15 TRBJ1-6 - TRBV18 TRBD1 CASSLNRGPISPLHF TGTGCCAGCTCACTGAACAGGGGGCCTATTTCACCCCTCCACTTT
18 TRBJ2-1 - TRBV5-4 TRBD2 CASSYGGSGRGSYNEQFF TGTGCCAGCAGCTACGGGGGCAGCGGGAGGGGCTCCTACAATGAGCAGTTCTTC
16 TRBJ2-2 - TRBV9 TRBD2 CASSVVVASGTGELFF TGTGCCAGCAGCGTAGTGGTCGCTAGCGGTACCGGGGAGCTGTTTTTT
14 TRBJ2-2 - TRBV6-5 - CASSSGEKGGELFF TGTGCCAGCAGTTCGGGGGAGAAAGGCGGGGAGCTGTTTTTT
11 TRBJ2-1 - TRBV19 - CASRRDNEQFF TGTGCCAGTAGGAGGGACAATGAGCAGTTCTTC
15 TRBJ1-5 - TRBV5-1 TRBD1 CASSLEGQGEQPQHF TGCGCCAGCAGCTTGGAAGGACAGGGAGAACAGCCCCAGCATTTT
16 TRBJ1-4 - TRBV25-1 - CASSDLGTSTNEKLFF TGTGCCAGCAGTGACCTAGGGACTTCAACTAATGAAAAACTGTTTTTT
15 TRBJ2-1 - TRBV7-2 TRBD2 CASSSLAGDYNEQFF TGTGCCAGCAGCTCCCTAGCGGGGGACTACAATGAGCAGTTCTTC
14 TRBJ1-2 - TRBV9 TRBD1 CASSPDRARDGYTF TGTGCCAGCAGCCCCGACAGGGCCCGGGATGGCTACACCTTC
17 TRBJ1-2 - TRBV9 - CASSAFSPGGENYGYTF TGTGCCAGCAGCGCGTTCTCCCCCGGGGGGGAAAACTATGGCTACACCTTC
14 TRBJ2-7 - TRBV11-2 TRBD2 CATHPSGRSYEQYF TGTGCCACCCACCCCAGCGGGAGGTCCTACGAGCAGTACTTC
16 TRBJ1-5 - TRBV7-8 - CASSLHPGVSNQPQHF TGTGCCAGCAGCTTACATCCGGGGGTATCCAATCAGCCCCAGCATTTT
14 TRBJ2-1 - TRBV7-7 TRBD2 CASSSGLAGAEQFF TGTGCCAGCAGCTCGGGACTAGCGGGAGCTGAGCAGTTCTTC
14 TRBJ2-1 - TRBV5-1 - CASSPQLDRGKRFF TGCGCCAGCAGCCCCCAACTCGACCGGGGGAAAAGGTTCTTC
14 TRBJ2-7 few TRBV5-1 - CASSLGRDTYEQYF TGCGCCAGCAGCTTGGGCAGGGACACCTACGAGCAGTACTTC
15 TRBJ1-2 - TRBV6-1 TRBD1 CASREPGQGVYGYTF TGTGCCAGCAGGGAACCGGGACAGGGAGTTTATGGCTACACCTTC
13 TRBJ1-2 - TRBV6-1 - CASRGAGDYGYTF TGTGCCAGCAGGGGGGCAGGGGACTATGGCTACACCTTC
14 TRBJ2-1 few TRBV7-3 - CASASTGPNNEQFF TGTGCCAGCGCTAGTACAGGGCCAAACAATGAGCAGTTCTTC
10 TRBJ2-7 - TRBV28 - CATADFEQYF TGTGCCACCGCGGACTTCGAGCAGTACTTC
17 TRBJ2-3 - TRBV27 - CASSPRAGPSSTDTQYF TGTGCCAGCAGCCCCCGCGCGGGGCCCTCTAGCACAGATACGCAGTATTTT
13 TRBJ1-2 - TRBV29-1 TRBD1 CSAGDRDRDGYTF TGCAGCGCTGGGGACCGGGACAGGGATGGCTACACCTTC
16 TRBJ2-3 - TRBV9 TRBD2 CASSVALAGEPDTQYF TGTGCCAGCAGCGTAGCGTTAGCGGGAGAACCAGATACGCAGTATTTT
16 TRBJ2-1 - TRBV9 TRBD2 CASSVDGLAGAGEQFF TGTGCCAGCAGCGTAGATGGGCTAGCGGGAGCGGGGGAGCAGTTCTTC
13 TRBJ1-2 - TRBV27 TRBD1 CASSSRDRDGYTF TGTGCCAGCAGTTCCAGGGACAGGGACGGCTACACCTTC
12 TRBJ1-1 - TRBV6-6 - CASSRPGTEAFF TGTGCCAGCAGCAGGCCTGGGACTGAAGCTTTCTTT
10 TRBJ2-7 - TRBV20-1 - CSARVGAQYF TGCAGTGCTAGAGTGGGGGCCCAGTACTTC
15 TRBJ2-1 - TRBV5-1 TRBD2 CASSPGTSSFLEQFF TGCGCCAGCAGCCCCGGGACTAGCAGTTTCCTGGAGCAGTTCTTC
14 TRBJ2-7 few TRBV5-5 TRBD2 CASSSGLGSYEQYF TGTGCCAGCAGCTCGGGACTAGGTTCCTACGAGCAGTACTTC
18 TRBJ2-6 - TRBV7-9 - CASSPFQRVSSGANVLTF TGTGCCAGCAGCCCTTTCCAGCGGGTATCCTCTGGGGCCAACGTCCTGACTTTC
15 TRBJ2-7 - TRBV28 - CASSLPGRVDYEQYF TGTGCCAGCAGTTTACCCGGCAGGGTAGACTACGAGCAGTACTTC
17 TRBJ2-1 - TRBV4-2 TRBD2 CASSQEGLAGGDNEQFF TGTGCCAGCAGCCAAGAGGGACTAGCGGGAGGTGACAATGAGCAGTTCTTC
18 TRBJ2-3 - TRBV28 - CASSWGTPNYTRTDTQYF TGTGCCAGCAGTTGGGGGACACCAAACTACACCCGCACAGATACGCAGTATTTT